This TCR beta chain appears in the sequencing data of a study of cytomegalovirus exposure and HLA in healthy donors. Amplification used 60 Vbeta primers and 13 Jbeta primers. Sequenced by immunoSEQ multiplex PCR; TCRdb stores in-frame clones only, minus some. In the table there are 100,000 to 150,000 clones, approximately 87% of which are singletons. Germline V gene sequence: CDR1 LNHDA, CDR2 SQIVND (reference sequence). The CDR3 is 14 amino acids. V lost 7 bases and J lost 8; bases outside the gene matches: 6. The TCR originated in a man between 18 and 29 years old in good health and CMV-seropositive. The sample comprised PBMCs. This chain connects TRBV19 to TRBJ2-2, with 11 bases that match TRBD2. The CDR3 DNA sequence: TGTGCCAGTACCGTAGCGGGGGGGGCAGGGGAGCTGTTTTTT. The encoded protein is CASTVAGGAGELFF.